In its sample, the clone carrying this T cell receptor beta chain was seen a few times. What it binds is not known. This sample was included in a study of beta chain features in type 1 diabetes. Findings of the study overall: cDNA sequencing could over-represent cells with high TCR expression. Shorter TCRB CDR3s, moderately but significantly so, were found in Type 1 diabetes patients in all four CD4+ subsets.

As every portion of the isolated RNA was reverse transcribed, the sequencing read expressed TCRB transcripts. TCRdb's copy holds only in-frame clones and misses some; the assay was immunoSEQ multiplex PCR. The sample lists approximately 160,000 clones; 9% to 12% were seen once. CDR3 size: 14 residues. V was shortened by 6 bases and J by 2 bases, with 12 bases between the two germline ends. Germline assignment: CDR1 SGHVS and CDR2 FQNEAQ. The clonotype originates from a young man with type 1 diabetes. The sequenced sample consisted of central memory CD4+ T cells from blood. The genes are TRBV7-8 and TRBJ2-3, with D perhaps matching TRBD1 (5 bases). The CDR3 loop is CASSTRETTDTQYF. CDR3 bases: TGTGCCAGCAGTACCAGGGAAACCACAGATACGCAGTATTTT.